Ten or more counts support the clone carrying this T cell receptor (beta chain). With TRAV- and TRBV-specific primers, first-strand cDNA was made, covering the alpha and beta chains. The authors ran approximately 20 PCR cycles to amplify TCRs with a constant-region primer and V-primer adapter. TCRdb analysed the reads with MiXCR anew, one entry per CDR3 protein. Of 100,000 or so distinct CDR3 sequences detected, 9.4% appear once; the ten largest clones hold around 0.98%. V was clipped by 0 bases and J by 4 bases, with 15 bases between them. From germline, CDR1 is SGHTA and CDR2 FQGNSA. The CDR3 sequence is 16 residues long. This specimen belongs to a study of low-dose radiotherapy and immunotherapy resistance in tumors. Time point specified: before trial treatment. It was nivolumab, ipilimumab, aspirin, low-dose cyclophosphamide and low-dose radiotherapy that donors received.

The J gene is TRBJ1-1, the V gene TRBV7-2; D uncertain. The clonotype comes from a male donor with prostate cancer. The material sequenced was PBMCs, taken before treatment. The CDR3 DNA reads as TGTGCCAGCAGCTTAGCGGAGGTCGAGGCGGGCACTGAAGCTTTCTTT. Residues: CASSLAEVEAGTEAFF.